The 28 T cell receptor beta chains reported below all come from one sample, sequenced in a study of blood T cell repertoires in COVID-19. Sequencing was performed with immunoSEQ multiplex PCR; in TCRdb, only in-frame clones are kept and a portion is missing. This table has about 440,000 clones, about nine tenths appearing once. Source material: PBMCs or T cells enriched from blood (not recorded which). The source of these receptors is a man younger than 30 who had recovered from COVID-19.

The chain has TRBV6-5 and TRBJ2-7, with TRBD1 as a possible D gene (5 bases). The CDR3 extends over 15 amino acids. Trimming left V 0 bases short and J 1 base short, with 10 bases between. Germline CDR1 MNHEY, CDR2 SVGAGI. The CDR3 protein is CASSYSAQGSYEQYF. The CDR3 region has the DNA TGTGCCAGCAGTTACTCGGCCCAGGGATCCTACGAGCAGTACTTC.

This chain uses TRBV11-2 with TRBJ1-1; possible D gene TRBD1, 5 bases. This CDR3 comprises 15 residues. Germline-derived CDR1 and CDR2 are SGHAT and FQNNGV. The ends were cut back, 3 bases at V and 3 bases at J, with 14 bases in the middle. CDR3 region: CASSLSRTQYTEAFF. In nucleotides, the CDR3 is TGTGCCAGCAGCTTGTCCCGGACACAATACACTGAAGCTTTCTTT.

This chain joins TRBV19 and TRBJ1-6; 10 bases fit TRBD1. The ends lost 5 bases at V and 5 bases at J; junction bases unmatched: 3. Germline V gives CDR1 LNHDA, CDR2 SQIVND (reference sequence). This CDR3 spans 15 amino acids. The chain's CDR3 is CASSVGQGNNSPLHF. In DNA form, the CDR3 reads TGTGCCAGTAGTGTGGGACAGGGGAATAATTCACCCCTCCACTTT.

This chain joins TRBV24-1 and TRBJ2-3, with 8 bases aligning to TRBD2. After removal of 3 bases from V and 8 bases from J, the junction contained 18 bases not matched to a gene. CDR1 KGHDR and CDR2 SFDVKD come from the germline V gene. This CDR3 region has 18 residues. CDR3 in amino acids: CATSDPGGSGQPQFTQYF. DNA for the CDR3: TGTGCCACCAGTGATCCGGGGGGGTCAGGACAGCCCCAATTTACGCAGTATTTT.

V gene TRBV14 combines with J gene TRBJ1-1, with D uncertain. The CDR3 sequence is 17 residues long. V was clipped by 1 base and J by 1 base, with 16 bases between them. Germline V lookup: CDR1 SGHDN, CDR2 FVKESK. CDR3 in DNA: TGTGCCAGCAGCCAAGCCCCGACGGGTCCGGGGAACACTGAAGCTTTCTTT. Translating gives CASSQAPTGPGNTEAFF. The full variable domain, completed using reference TRBV14 and TRBJ1-1, is EAGVTQFPSHSVIEKGQTVTLRCDPISGHDNLYWYRRVMGKEIKFLLHFVKESKQDESGMPNNRFLAERTGGTYSTLKVQPAELEDSGVYFCASSQAPTGPGNTEAFFGQGTRLTVV.

The J gene is TRBJ1-1, the V gene TRBV11-2; D is undetermined. The V gene's germline CDR1 is SGHAT and CDR2 FQNNGV. CDR3 length: 14 residues. Trimming cost V 3 bases and J 0 bases, with 8 bases left between them. The CDR3 DNA sequence: TGTGCCAGCAGCTTGATCAGGATGAACACTGAAGCTTTCTTT. Amino acid sequence: CASSLIRMNTEAFF.

V is TRBV18 and J is TRBJ1-3; tentatively, D is TRBD1 (6 bases). The CDR3 covers 17 residues. Looked up from germline, CDR1 is KGHSH and CDR2 is LQKENI. V gave up 3 bases and J gave up 3 bases, with 18 bases separating them. The CDR3 DNA reads TGTGCCAGCTCACCGTCTAGTGTAACAGGGCTTGGAAACACCATATATTTT. This translates into CASSPSSVTGLGNTIYF. The full variable domain, in which reference TRBV18 and TRBJ1-3 provide the parts outside the CDR3, is NAGVMQNPRHLVRRRGQEARLRCSPMKGHSHVYWYRQLPEEGLKFMVYLQKENIIDESGMPKERFSAEFPKEGPSILRIQQVVRGDSAAYFCASSPSSVTGLGNTIYFGEGSWLTVV.

The genes are TRBV5-4 and TRBJ2-7, with D maybe TRBD2 (5 bases). CDR1 and CDR2 (germline): SGHNT, YYREEE (reference sequence). V was clipped by 7 bases and J by 10 bases, with 21 bases between them. CDR3 length: 13 amino acids. CDR3 sequence reads: CASQGPAEQAQYF. The CDR3 DNA reads as TGTGCCAGCCAAGGCCCAGCGGAGCAGGCACAGTACTTC.

The chain couples TRBV12-3 or TRBV12-4 to TRBJ1-2; D is unclear. The CDR3 totals 12 residues. V lost 11 bases and J 5 bases, leaving 15 bases between the germline ends. For the CDR3, the DNA is TGTGCCTCCGCGGAGGGCCAATATGGCTACACCTTC. This encodes CASAEGQYGYTF.

This chain uses TRBV11-3 with TRBJ2-1, with 7 positions matching TRBD2. The CDR3 spans 15 residues. V lost 4 bases to trimming and J lost 6 bases; unmatched junction nucleotides: 9. CDR1 SGHNT and CDR2 YENEEA come from the germline V gene. The CDR3 DNA follows: TGTGCCAGCAGCTCTTGGACTAGTGCCTTCAATGAGCAGTTCTTC. Protein sequence: CASSSWTSAFNEQFF.

This chain uses TRBV11-2 with TRBJ1-2; 7 bases match TRBD1. CDR3 length: 13 amino acids. With V trimmed by 7 bases and J by 8 bases, 10 bases remained unmatched. CDR1 and CDR2 from the germline V gene are SGHAT and FQNNGV. CDR3 DNA sequence: TGTGCCAGCACTTTAGGAGGGGGCGGAGGCTACACCTTC. Its protein is CASTLGGGGGYTF. The variable domain in full, completed from reference TRBV11-2 and TRBJ1-2, reads EAGVAQSPRYKIIEKRQSVAFWCNPISGHATLYWYQQILGQGPKLLIQFQNNGVVDDSQLPKDRFSAERLKGVDSTLKIQPAKLEDSAVYLCASTLGGGGGYTFGSGTRLTVV.

The chain uses TRBV12-3 or TRBV12-4 and TRBJ1-5, with D hard to call. Trimming shortened V by 6 bases and J by 4 bases, and 4 bases separated the two germline ends. CDR3 length equals 11 residues. The CDR3 DNA sequence: TGTGCCAGCAGCAGGAATCAGCCCCAGCATTTT. Translated: CASSRNQPQHF.

V gene TRBV5-8 combines with J gene TRBJ1-1, with 9 bases matching TRBD1. CDR1 is SGHTS and CDR2 is YDEGEE in the germline V gene. This CDR3 has 15 amino acids. The V gene end was trimmed by 4 bases and the J gene end by 4 bases; junction bases not matched to a gene: 8. In nucleotides, the CDR3 is TGTGCCAGCAGCCCCAGGGACAGGGTATTCACTGAAGCTTTCTTT. This gives the protein CASSPRDRVFTEAFF. Looking up the rest from reference TRBV5-8 and TRBJ1-1 gives the full variable domain: EAGVTQSPTHLIKTRGQQATLRCSPISGHTSVYWYQQALGLGLQFLLWYDEGEERNRGNFPPRFSGRQFPNYSSELNVNALELEDSALYLCASSPRDRVFTEAFFGQGTRLTVV.

The rearrangement joins TRBV6-5 to TRBJ1-2, with D possibly TRBD1 on 5 matching bases. The CDR3 totals 14 residues. CDR1 MNHEY and CDR2 SVGAGI come from the germline V gene. V was cut by 8 bases and J by 5 bases, with 18 bases left in between. In nucleotides, the CDR3 is TGTGCCAGCGGGGGGGGTACAGCAGCTTATGGCTACACCTTC. Its protein product is CASGGGTAAYGYTF.

As for this clone: Other nucleotide sequences in the sample specify the same CDR3. The rearrangement uses TRBV18 and TRBJ1-2; maybe TRBD1 (5 bases). The V and J ends lost 3 bases and 2 bases respectively, with 7 bases between them. Germline V gene data show CDR1 as KGHSH and CDR2 as LQKENI. The CDR3 extends over 13 amino acids. The CDR3 is CASSPDSNYGYTF. CDR3 DNA sequence: TGTGCCAGCTCACCTGACAGCAACTATGGCTACACCTTC.

V gene TRBV10-3 combines with J gene TRBJ2-1; 10 bases agree with TRBD2. This CDR3 region has 15 residues. CDR1 ENHRY and CDR2 SYGVKD come from the germline V gene. V lost 6 bases to trimming and J lost 4 bases; unmatched junction nucleotides: 6. The CDR3 DNA reads TGTGCCATCAGGCCAGGGACTAGCGAATACAATGAGCAGTTCTTC. This encodes CAIRPGTSEYNEQFF.

V is TRBV25-1 and J is TRBJ1-3, with TRBD1 identical over 9 bases. V dropped 4 bases and J dropped 0; count of bases not matched to a gene: 1. Germline CDR1 MGHDK, CDR2 SYGVNS. This CDR3 spans 15 amino acids. The CDR3: CASSGDRVSGNTIYF. Here the CDR3 DNA reads TGTGCCAGCAGTGGGGACAGGGTCTCTGGAAACACCATATATTTT.

This chain joins TRBV10-3 and TRBJ2-7; TRBD1 agrees at 9 bases. The CDR3 totals 16 residues. The junction had 11 bases not matched to a gene; V was cut back by 2 bases and J by 6 bases. The V gene's germline CDR1 is ENHRY and CDR2 SYGVKD. The CDR3 DNA follows: TGTGCCATCAGTGAGGAAGGCGGGACAGGGACAACCGAGCAGTACTTC. Its protein product is CAISEEGGTGTTEQYF.

This clone was seen once. This sequence joins TRBV6-1 and TRBJ1-2; a weak D match, TRBD1 (5 bases). V shed 4 bases and J shed 5 bases, with 20 bases lying between them. This CDR3 contains 16 residues. Germline V lookup: CDR1 MNHNS, CDR2 SASEGT. The chain's CDR3 is CASSVFTRGLLYGYTF. CDR3 coding DNA: TGTGCCAGCAGTGTTTTCACGCGGGGCCTTTTATATGGCTACACCTTC.

This CDR3 reads CASSWGQGANSPLHF. The CDR3 bases are TGTGCCAGCAGCTGGGGACAGGGGGCTAATTCACCCCTCCACTTT. V is TRBV11-2 and J is TRBJ1-6, with 12 bases that match TRBD1. CDR1 and CDR2 (germline): SGHAT, FQNNGV. The CDR3 sequence is 15 residues long. V shed 4 bases and J 6 bases; nucleotides not matched to a gene: 1.

The chain employs TRBV30 and TRBJ1-4; no firm D call. The CDR3 runs 11 residues. CDR1 and CDR2 from the germline V gene are GTSNPN and SVGIG (reference sequence). CDR3 nucleotide sequence: TGTGGTTTGTCTTATAATGAAAAACTGTTTTTT. Encoded protein: CGLSYNEKLFF.

This chain uses TRBV14 with TRBJ1-5; 7 bases match TRBD1. With V trimmed by 5 bases and J by 2 bases, 3 bases remained unmatched. Germline V gives CDR1 SGHDN, CDR2 FVKESK. This CDR3 region has 14 residues. The CDR3 DNA sequence: TGTGCCAGCAGCAGAGGGACAGGCAATCAGCCCCAGCATTTT. It specifies CASSRGTGNQPQHF.

CDR3 sequence: CASKGQGVSPAQHF. The CDR3 DNA follows: TGTGCCAGCAAGGGGCAGGGGGTGTCACCGGCCCAGCATTTT. The chain uses TRBV2 and TRBJ1-5, with 7 nucleotides matching TRBD1. The V segment lost 7 bases and the J segment 11 bases; nucleotides outside the gene matches: 14. CDR1 and CDR2 from the germline V gene are SNHLY and FYNNEI. The CDR3 runs 14 residues. Looking up the rest from reference TRBV2 and TRBJ1-5 gives the full variable domain: EPEVTQTPSHQVTQMGQEVILRCVPISNHLYFYWYRQILGQKVEFLVSFYNNEISEKSEIFDDQFSVERPDGSNFTLKIRSTKLEDSAMYFCASKGQGVSPAQHFGDGTRLSIL.

The chain uses TRBV30 and TRBJ2-2, with unresolved D. The CDR3 sequence is 14 residues long. The germline CDR1 and CDR2 sequences are GTSNPN and SVGIG (reference sequence). The V and J ends lost 5 bases and 4 bases respectively, with 14 bases between them. In DNA form, the CDR3 reads TGTGCCTGGGCCCTTTTCTGGGCCACCGGGGAGCTGTTTTTT. This sequence encodes CAWALFWATGELFF.

The genes are TRBV5-1 and TRBJ1-2; a possible D gene is TRBD1 (6 bases). Germline V CDR1 and CDR2: SGHRS, YFSETQ. Trimming pared 7 bases from V and 3 bases from J, leaving 16 bases between. This CDR3 region has 14 residues. CDR3 amino acids: CASSLERGYYGYTF. The CDR3 coding sequence is TGCGCCAGCTCATTAGAGAGGGGGTACTATGGCTACACCTTC. The whole variable domain, filled in from reference TRBV5-1 and TRBJ1-2, reads KAGVTQTPRYLIKTRGQQVTLSCSPISGHRSVSWYQQTPGQGLQFLFEYFSETQRNKGNFPGRFSGRQFSNSRSEMNVSTLELGDSALYLCASSLERGYYGYTFGSGTRLTVV.

The J gene is TRBJ2-1, the V gene TRBV11-3; 11 positions agree with TRBD2. The CDR3 has 17 amino acids. Germline lookup yields CDR1 SGHNT and CDR2 YENEEA. The junction had 8 bases not matched to a gene; V was cut back by 4 bases and J by 3 bases. The CDR3 protein is CASSSQLTSGNYNEQFF. In DNA, the CDR3 is TGTGCCAGCAGCTCGCAACTGACTAGCGGGAACTACAATGAGCAGTTCTTC.

In this sample, this clone turned up once. This sequence joins TRBV9 and TRBJ1-3; unclear D gene. The germline CDR1 and CDR2 sequences are SGDLS and YYNGEE. The CDR3 loop spans 15 amino acids. The V end was cut by 2 bases, the J end by 1 base, with 10 bases between. CDR3 amino acids: CASSVWEGSGNTIYF. CDR3 nucleotides: TGTGCCAGCAGCGTCTGGGAGGGTTCTGGAAACACCATATATTTT.

The V gene is TRBV7-9, the J gene TRBJ2-5, with a tentative D call TRBD1 (5 bases). The CDR3 totals 11 residues. Trimming pared 7 bases from V and 6 bases from J, leaving 9 bases between. Germline V CDR1 and CDR2: SEHNR, FQNEAQ (reference sequence). The CDR3 is CASTSGKTQYF. The DNA for the CDR3 is TGTGCCAGCACCTCAGGGAAGACCCAGTACTTC. Full variable domain (outside the CDR3, taken from reference TRBV7-9 and TRBJ2-5): DTGVSQNPRHKITKRGQNVTFRCDPISEHNRLYWYRQTLGQGPEFLTYFQNEAQLEKSRLLSDRFSAERPKGSFSTLEIQRTEQGDSAMYLCASTSGKTQYFGPGTRLLVL.